This TCR beta chain is from a study of blood T cell repertoires in COVID-19. The overall study: The origin of the acute and convalescent COVID-19 samples was the United States, Italy and Spain. T cells, B-cell-depleted T cells, or PBMCs provided the cDNA or gDNA that served as material.

In the original processing: Estimation of nucleated cell counts was performed using reference gene primer amplification. The method was immunoSEQ multiplex PCR; TCRdb's version includes in-frame clones alone and lacks a portion of them. That table furnishes V, J and clone size, whereas the DNA furnished D and trimming. The sample includes a few hundred thousand clones, 70% to 90% of them seen just once. The V gene lost 0 bases and the J gene lost 4 bases, with 13 bases spanning the gap. In germline, CDR1 is SGHDT, CDR2 YYEEEE. The CDR3 runs 15 residues. The sample taken for sequencing was peripheral blood. The rearrangement links TRBV5-6 to TRBJ1-2, with a tentative D call TRBD1 (6 bases). The clonotype originates from a woman aged 25 to 39 with active or convalescent COVID-19. Here the CDR3 reads CASSLANRAPYGYTF. The CDR3 nucleotides are TGTGCCAGCAGCTTGGCCAACAGGGCTCCCTATGGCTACACCTTC.